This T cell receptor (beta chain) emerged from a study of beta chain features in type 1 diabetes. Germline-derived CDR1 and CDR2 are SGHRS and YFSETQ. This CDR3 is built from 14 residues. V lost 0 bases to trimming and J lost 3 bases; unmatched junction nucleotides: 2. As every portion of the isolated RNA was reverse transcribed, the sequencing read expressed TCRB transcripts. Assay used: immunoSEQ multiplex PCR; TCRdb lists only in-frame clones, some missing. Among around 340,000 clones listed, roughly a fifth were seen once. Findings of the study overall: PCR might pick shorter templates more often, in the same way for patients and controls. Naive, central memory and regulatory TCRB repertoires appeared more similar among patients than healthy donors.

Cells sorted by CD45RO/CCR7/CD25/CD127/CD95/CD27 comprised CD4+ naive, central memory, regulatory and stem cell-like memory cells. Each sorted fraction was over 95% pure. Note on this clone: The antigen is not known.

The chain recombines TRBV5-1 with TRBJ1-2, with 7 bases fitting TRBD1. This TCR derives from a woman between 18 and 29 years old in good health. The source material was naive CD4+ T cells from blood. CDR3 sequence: CASSLEGADYGYTF. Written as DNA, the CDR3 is TGCGCCAGCAGCTTGGAGGGGGCTGACTATGGCTACACCTTC.